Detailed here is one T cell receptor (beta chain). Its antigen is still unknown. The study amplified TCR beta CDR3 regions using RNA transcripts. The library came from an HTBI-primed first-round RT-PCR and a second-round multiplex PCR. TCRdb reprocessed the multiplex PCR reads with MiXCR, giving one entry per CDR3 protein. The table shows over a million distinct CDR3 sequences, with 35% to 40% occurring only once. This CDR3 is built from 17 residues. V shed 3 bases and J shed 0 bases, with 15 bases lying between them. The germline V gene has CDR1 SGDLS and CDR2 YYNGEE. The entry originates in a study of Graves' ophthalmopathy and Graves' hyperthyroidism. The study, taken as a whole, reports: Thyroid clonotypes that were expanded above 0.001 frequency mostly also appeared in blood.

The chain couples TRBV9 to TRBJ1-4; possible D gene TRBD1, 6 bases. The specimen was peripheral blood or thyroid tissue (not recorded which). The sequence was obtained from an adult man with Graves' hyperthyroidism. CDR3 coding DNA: TGTGCCAGCAGCGCAGGGGCCGCGACAGCAACTAATGAAAAACTGTTTTTT. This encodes CASSAGAATATNEKLFF.